This TCR beta chain was observed in a study of blood T cell repertoires in COVID-19. Whole-study context: The samples span acute and convalescent COVID-19 from the United States, Italy and Spain.

Repertoires were generated with immunoSEQ multiplex PCR, while TCRdb's copy carries only in-frame clones and drops some. Seen here are roughly 230,000 clones, about 85% observed once, and the top ten hold over 0.95%. This clone was seen a handful of times. CDR1 SEHNR and CDR2 FQNEAQ come from the germline V gene (reference sequence). Trimming shortened V by 2 bases and J by 6 bases, and 11 bases separated the two germline ends. There are 14 residues in the CDR3. This sequence originates from a middle-aged man with acute or convalescent COVID-19. The chain has TRBV7-9 and TRBJ1-5; perhaps TRBD1 as D (5 bases). The specimen sequenced was peripheral blood. In nucleotides, the CDR3 is TGTGCCAGCAGCTTATCCGACAGTTCTCAGCCCCAGCATTTT. This translates into CASSLSDSSQPQHF.